This TCR beta chain was recovered during a study of identical twins. Looked up from germline, CDR1 is SGHVS and CDR2 is FQNEAQ. CDR3 size: 18 residues. Germline trimming cut 0 bases from V and 3 bases from J; bases unmatched to any gene: 6. From the 5' RACE reads, TCRdb called clonotypes with MiXCR, one entry per CDR3 protein. The top ten clones hold approximately 7.9% of a sample with around 340,000 distinct CDR3 sequences, over 9% of them seen once. Study-wide findings and caveats: A lower insertion count was a feature of abundant cord blood beta clonotypes, with no such feature in memory repertoires. When twins shared out-of-frame alpha sequences, those sequences had excess low generation probability. Modelling underestimated the level of out-of-frame TCR alpha sharing observed in monozygotic twins. Zero-insertion findings could be partly confounded by invariant cells (MAIT and iNKT cells).

With regard to this clonotype: Its antigen is unidentified.

The same sample was also studied in work on yellow fever vaccine responses in identical twins.

The TCR originated in a woman under 30 in good health. V is TRBV7-8 and J is TRBJ2-4; 12 nucleotides agree with TRBD2. Input material: CD8+ T cells sorted from blood. CDR3 protein: CASSLATSGGLIKNIQYF. The CDR3 nucleotides read TGTGCCAGCAGCTTAGCGACTAGCGGGGGCCTTATCAAAAACATTCAGTACTTC. The whole variable domain, remainder taken from reference TRBV7-8 and TRBJ2-4, is GAGVSQSPRYKVAKRGQDVALRCDPISGHVSLFWYQQALGQGPEFLTYFQNEAQLDKSGLPSDRFFAERPEGSVSTLKIQRTQQEDSAVYLCASSLATSGGLIKNIQYFGAGTRLSVL.